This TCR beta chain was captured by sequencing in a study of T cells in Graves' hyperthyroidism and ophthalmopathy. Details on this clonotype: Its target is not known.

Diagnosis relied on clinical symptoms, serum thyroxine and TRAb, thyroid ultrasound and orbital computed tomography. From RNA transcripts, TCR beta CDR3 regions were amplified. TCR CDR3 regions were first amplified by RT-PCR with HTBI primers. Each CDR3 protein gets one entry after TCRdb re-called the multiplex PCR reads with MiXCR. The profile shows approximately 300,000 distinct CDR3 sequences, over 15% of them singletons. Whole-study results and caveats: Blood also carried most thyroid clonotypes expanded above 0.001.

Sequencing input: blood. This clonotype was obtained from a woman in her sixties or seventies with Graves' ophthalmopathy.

The CDR3 nucleotides read TGTGCCAGCAGCCAGGCTCCTAATCAGCCCCAGCATTTT. It codes for CASSQAPNQPQHF. V gene TRBV9 combines with J gene TRBJ1-5; D not resolved. Trimming took off 4 bases at V and 4 bases at J, with 9 bases between the two ends. The CDR3 extends over 13 amino acids. Germline V gene data show CDR1 as SGDLS and CDR2 as YYNGEE.